Sequencing of this T cell receptor (beta chain) was carried out in a study of shared clonotypes between healthy human individuals (dated by TCRdb to about 2020). With regard to the full study: The cohort included a few men and two women between 18 and 49 years of age. For each donor, three plates each were used for CD4 naive and CD4 memory, two plates were used for CD8 naive, and one plate was used for CD8 memory. The study deeply sequenced blood TCR repertoires of several healthy adults to estimate repertoire size and the extent of clonotype sharing between individuals. Libraries were prepared and TCR repertoires were sequenced by different laboratories using diverse techniques, in order to increase sequencing depth and limit assay-specific biases. Leukapheresis yielded between about 0.94 and 8.9 billion PBMCs per donor. The paper's findings and limits, for the study overall: Clonotypes shared by all four sorted-subset donors showed higher generation probabilities than non-shared clonotypes. Naive subsets generally had larger estimated clonotype richness than memory subsets. Based on pairwise subsampling, the degree of clonotype sharing among donors was expected to be affected by sequencing depth. Even with the large sequencing depth, rarefaction of the sorted-subset datasets indicated that sequencing was incomplete. Sharing across several donors was observed for around 4.8% of naive CD4, 3% to 4% of naive CD8, 2.3% of memory CD4, and approximately 0.41% of memory CD8 clonotypes. Sampling was limited to blood, and TCR repertoires in tissue likely differ from TCR repertoires in blood. Because the study included a small number of donors, the genetic and exposure-history diversity represented was limited.

TCR CDR3 regions were amplified from genomic DNA by multiplex PCR using the deep immunoSEQ assay. For each cell subset, the extracted genomic DNA was distributed evenly across all wells of several immunoSEQ 96-well plates, and each plate served as one replicate. For sorted subsets, each replicate PCR was loaded with approximately 0.2 ug genomic DNA, equivalent to roughly 30,000 T cell genomes. Purified libraries were measured with a Qubit 3.0 fluorometer, size-checked on a Bioanalyzer 2100, and measured again with the KAPA Library Quantification kit. Each immunoSEQ 96-well plate was sequenced on its own single-read 150-cycle Illumina NextSeq 550 flow cell. As for how the authors treated the data: Because the immunoSEQ output held only junctional sequences and lacked quality scores, the filtering could not match the filtering applied to full-length reads. To assign V/J genes and CDR3, sequences were annotated against IMGT germline references using PyIR, a Python wrapper for IgBLAST v1.9. Reads were filtered out if the reads had weak V/J assignments (E-value above 1e-6), no CDR3, stop codons, out-of-frame junctions, or ambiguous translated residues. V3J clonotypes were defined as sequences sharing the same inferred V gene, J gene, and CDR3 amino acid sequence. The percentage overlap between two repertoires was calculated by dividing the number of shared unique clonotypes by the size of the smaller repertoire. Repertoire richness was assessed with RTK rarefaction, the Chao1 estimator, and Recon v2.1 estimates of unobserved clonotypes. Generation probabilities for all TCRbeta clonotypes obtained by the gDNA method from a handful of donors were computed using OLGA. The clones in this table, taken by TCRdb from immuneACCESS, are in-frame only. Not every clone is retained; where verified, under half of the shortfall comes from an unresolved V gene, and the cause of the rest is unknown. The V and J calls and the clone size are those of that table, but D and trimming were determined from the DNA. In this sample the table shows over 2 million clones, roughly 95% of which occur a single time. The top ten clonotypes cover 0.9% to 1.3% of the sample.

In the case of this clone: Its binding antigen is unknown. No base qualities exist here, and no much larger clone lies one base off it.

For the CD8 naive samples, CD45RO-negative cells were positively selected for CCR7, yielding a CD45RA+CCR7+ population from which TemRA cells were excluded. Healthy HIV-negative adults with no recently reported acute infections or vaccinations were included as donors. Only Caucasian adults living in Nashville, Tennessee, USA were represented among the donors. Blood was collected by leukapheresis, and PBMCs were isolated by Ficoll-Histopaque density gradient centrifugation and then cryopreserved in liquid nitrogen vapor phase. Analytical flow cytometry was used to check the purity and quantity of each magnetically sorted T cell population. Genomic DNA was isolated from each sorted fraction and quantified by UV absorbance on a Nanodrop 2000c. Sequencing input: naive CD8+ T cells sorted from blood. What this sample's cell subset or site label stands for: CD45RA+CCR7+. This sequence originates from a man younger than 30 in good health.

The CDR3 region reads CSVAKGTGDNYGYTF. The DNA is TGCAGCGTAGCCAAGGGGACAGGGGATAACTATGGCTACACCTTC. The sequence links TRBV29-1 to TRBJ1-2; TRBD1 matches 10 bases in the middle. From the germline V gene, CDR1 is SQVTM and CDR2 is ANQGSEA. Ends trimmed: V by 6 bases, J by 1 base; bases unmatched to a gene: 8. The CDR3 starts with the cysteine, ends with the phenylalanine, and has 15 residues. The only DNA kept is the CDR3, 45 bases in frame from the first base.